Below are 7 T cell receptor beta chains sequenced from a single sample in a study of blood T cell repertoires in COVID-19. The method was immunoSEQ multiplex PCR; TCRdb's version includes in-frame clones alone and lacks a portion of them. The table records over 45,000 clones, approximately 84% of them present only once. Material: peripheral blood. Receptors originate from a man in his sixties or seventies with active COVID-19.

The V gene is TRBV13, the J gene TRBJ2-7; 8 bases agree with TRBD1. This CDR3 comprises 14 residues. The V gene's germline CDR1 is PRHDT and CDR2 FYEKMQ (reference sequence). V was clipped by 5 bases and J by 1 base; unmatched bases: 4. The CDR3 DNA reads TGTGCCAGCAGCGGACAGGGAGTTTCCTACGAGCAGTACTTC. Amino acids: CASSGQGVSYEQYF. Full variable domain (remainder filled in from reference TRBV13 and TRBJ2-7): AAGVIQSPRHLIKEKRETATLKCYPIPRHDTVYWYQQGPGQDPQFLISFYEKMQSDKGSIPDRFSAQQFSDYHSELNMSSLELGDSALYFCASSGQGVSYEQYFGPGTRLTVT.

CDR3 in DNA: TGTGCCAGCAGGCAGGGGTGGGAGACCCAGTACTTC. It specifies CASRQGWETQYF. The chain has TRBV2 and TRBJ2-5; D may be TRBD1 (6 bases). From germline, CDR1 is SNHLY and CDR2 FYNNEI. CDR3 length equals 12 residues. The V gene lost 6 bases and the J gene lost 5 bases, with 10 bases spanning the gap. The full variable domain, its missing parts supplied by reference TRBV2 and TRBJ2-5, is EPEVTQTPSHQVTQMGQEVILRCVPISNHLYFYWYRQILGQKVEFLVSFYNNEISEKSEIFDDQFSVERPDGSNFTLKIRSTKLEDSAMYFCASRQGWETQYFGPGTRLLVL.

The rearrangement uses TRBV6-5 and TRBJ1-5, with 9 nucleotides matching TRBD1. The CDR3 extends over 13 amino acids. Germline assignment: CDR1 MNHEY and CDR2 SVGAGI. V shed 6 bases, J shed 5 bases, and the junction held 2 bases outside the gene matches. DNA of the CDR3: TGTGCCAGCAGCCGGGACAGGGATCAGCCCCAGCATTTT. Residues: CASSRDRDQPQHF.

The chain carries TRBV7-3 and TRBJ2-2; maybe TRBD1 (5 bases). This CDR3 comprises 15 residues. Germline assignment: CDR1 SGHTA and CDR2 FQGTGA. Trimming cost V 4 bases and J 5 bases, with 14 bases left between them. CDR3 region: CASSSRTGLTGELFF. CDR3 DNA sequence: TGTGCCAGCAGCTCCAGAACAGGCTTAACCGGGGAGCTGTTTTTT. Based on the CDR3 plus reference TRBV7-3 and TRBJ2-2, the full variable domain is GAGVSQTPSNKVTEKGKYVELRCDPISGHTALYWYRQSLGQGPEFLIYFQGTGAADDSGLPNDRFFAVRPEGSVSTLKIQRTERGDSAVYLCASSSRTGLTGELFFGEGSRLTVL.

The rearrangement uses TRBV2 and TRBJ2-5, with D perhaps TRBD2 (6 bases). The germline V gene has CDR1 SNHLY and CDR2 FYNNEI. The ends were cut back, 2 bases at V and 5 bases at J, with 12 bases in the middle. The CDR3 runs to 14 residues. The CDR3 DNA follows: TGTGCCAGCAGTGAATTTCTGGAGGGGGAGACCCAGTACTTC. Translation gives CASSEFLEGETQYF. Combining the CDR3 with reference TRBV2 and TRBJ2-5 gives the whole variable domain EPEVTQTPSHQVTQMGQEVILRCVPISNHLYFYWYRQILGQKVEFLVSFYNNEISEKSEIFDDQFSVERPDGSNFTLKIRSTKLEDSAMYFCASSEFLEGETQYFGPGTRLLVL.

The V call is TRBV4-3, the J call TRBJ2-2, with TRBD2 matching over 7 bases. The CDR3 is 16 residues long. Unmatched junction bases numbered 9, after V lost 4 bases and J lost 4 bases. CDR1 is LGHNA, CDR2 YSLEER, per germline. The CDR3 spells CASSRYLGGGTGELFF. The CDR3 coding sequence is TGCGCCAGCAGCCGATATCTAGGCGGGGGCACCGGGGAGCTGTTTTTT.

The chain is built from TRBV6-5 and TRBJ2-5, with 10 nucleotides matching TRBD1. V lost 2 bases to trimming and J lost 5 bases; unmatched junction nucleotides: 5. CDR1 is MNHEY and CDR2 is SVGAGI in the germline V gene. The CDR3 loop spans 15 amino acids. As DNA, the CDR3 is TGTGCCAGCAGTTACGAGGACAGGGGGATTGAGACCCAGTACTTC. Protein sequence: CASSYEDRGIETQYF.